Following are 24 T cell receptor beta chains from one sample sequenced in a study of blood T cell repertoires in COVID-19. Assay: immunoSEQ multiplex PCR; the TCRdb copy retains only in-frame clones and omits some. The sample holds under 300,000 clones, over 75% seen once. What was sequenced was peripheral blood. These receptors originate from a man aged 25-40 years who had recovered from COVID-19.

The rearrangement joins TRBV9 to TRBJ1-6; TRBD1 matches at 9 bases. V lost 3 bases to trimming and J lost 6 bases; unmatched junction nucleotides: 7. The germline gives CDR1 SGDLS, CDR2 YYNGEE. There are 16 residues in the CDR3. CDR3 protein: CASSATGGSSNSPLHF. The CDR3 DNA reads TGTGCCAGCAGCGCCACAGGGGGCTCGTCTAATTCACCCCTCCACTTT.

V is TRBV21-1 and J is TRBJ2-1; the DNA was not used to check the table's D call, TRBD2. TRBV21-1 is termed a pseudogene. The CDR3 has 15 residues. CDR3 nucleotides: TGTGCCAGCAGCAAAGCGATAGCGTCGGGCTATGAGCAGTTCTTC. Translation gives CASSKAIASGYEQFF.

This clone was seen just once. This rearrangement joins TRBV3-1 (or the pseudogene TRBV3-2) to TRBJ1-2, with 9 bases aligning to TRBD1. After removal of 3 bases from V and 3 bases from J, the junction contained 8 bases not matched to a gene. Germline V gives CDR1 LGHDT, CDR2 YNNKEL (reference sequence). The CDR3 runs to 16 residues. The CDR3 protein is CASSHLLGTGYYGYTF. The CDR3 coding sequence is TGTGCCAGCAGCCACCTCTTAGGGACAGGGTACTATGGCTACACCTTC.

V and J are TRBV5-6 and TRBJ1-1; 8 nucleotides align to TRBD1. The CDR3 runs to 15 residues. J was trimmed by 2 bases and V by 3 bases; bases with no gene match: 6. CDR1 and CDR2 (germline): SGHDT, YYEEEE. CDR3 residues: CASSSSGGLNTEAFF. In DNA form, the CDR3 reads TGTGCCAGCAGCTCCTCAGGGGGCCTAAACACTGAAGCTTTCTTT. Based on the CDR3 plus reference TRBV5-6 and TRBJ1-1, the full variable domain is DAGVTQSPTHLIKTRGQQVTLRCSPKSGHDTVSWYQQALGQGPQFIFQYYEEEERQRGNFPDRFSGHQFPNYSSELNVNALLLGDSALYLCASSSSGGLNTEAFFGQGTRLTVV.

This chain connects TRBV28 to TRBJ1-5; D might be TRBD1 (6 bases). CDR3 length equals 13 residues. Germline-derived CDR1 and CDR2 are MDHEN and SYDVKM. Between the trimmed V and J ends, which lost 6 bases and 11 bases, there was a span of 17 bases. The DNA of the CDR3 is TGTGCCAGCAGGACGGACAGTACTTCGTCCCAGCATTTT. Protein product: CASRTDSTSSQHF.

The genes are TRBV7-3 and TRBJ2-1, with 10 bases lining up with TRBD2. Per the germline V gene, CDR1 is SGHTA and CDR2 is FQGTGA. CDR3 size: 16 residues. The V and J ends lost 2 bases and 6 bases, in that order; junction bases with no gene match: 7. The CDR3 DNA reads TGTGCCAGCAGCTTATCCCCCCTAGCGGGGGTCAATGAGCAGTTCTTC. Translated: CASSLSPLAGVNEQFF.

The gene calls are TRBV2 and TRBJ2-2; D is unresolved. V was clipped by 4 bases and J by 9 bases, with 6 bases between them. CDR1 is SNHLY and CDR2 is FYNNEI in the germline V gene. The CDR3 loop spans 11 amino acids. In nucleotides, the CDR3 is TGTGCCAGCAGTGGATGGCGGGAGCTGTTTTTT. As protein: CASSGWRELFF. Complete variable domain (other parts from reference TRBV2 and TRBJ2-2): EPEVTQTPSHQVTQMGQEVILRCVPISNHLYFYWYRQILGQKVEFLVSFYNNEISEKSEIFDDQFSVERPDGSNFTLKIRSTKLEDSAMYFCASSGWRELFFGEGSRLTVL.

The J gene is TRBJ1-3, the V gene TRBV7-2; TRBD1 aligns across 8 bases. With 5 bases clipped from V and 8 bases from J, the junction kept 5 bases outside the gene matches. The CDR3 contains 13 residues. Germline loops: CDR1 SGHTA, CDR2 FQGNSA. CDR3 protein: CASSLGQGDTIYF. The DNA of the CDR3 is TGTGCCAGCAGCCTCGGACAGGGAGACACCATATATTTT.

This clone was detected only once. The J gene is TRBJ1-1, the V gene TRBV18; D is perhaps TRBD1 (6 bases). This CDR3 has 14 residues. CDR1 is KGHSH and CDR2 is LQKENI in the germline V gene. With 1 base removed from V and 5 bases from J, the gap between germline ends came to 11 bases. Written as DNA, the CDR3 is TGTGCCAGCTCACCACTGAATCAGGGGACTGAAGCTTTCTTT. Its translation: CASSPLNQGTEAFF.

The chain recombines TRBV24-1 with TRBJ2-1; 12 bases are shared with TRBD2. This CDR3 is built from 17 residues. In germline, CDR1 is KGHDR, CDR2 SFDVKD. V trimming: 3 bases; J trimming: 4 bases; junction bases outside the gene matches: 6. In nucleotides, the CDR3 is TGTGCCACCAGTGATACCGGACTAGCGGGGACGTACAATGAGCAGTTCTTC. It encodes CATSDTGLAGTYNEQFF.

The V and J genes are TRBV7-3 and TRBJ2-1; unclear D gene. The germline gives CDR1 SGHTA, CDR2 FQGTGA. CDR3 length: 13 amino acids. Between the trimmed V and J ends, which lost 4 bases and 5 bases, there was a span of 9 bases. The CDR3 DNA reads TGTGCCAGCAGCTCCTACTTGCACAATGAGCAGTTCTTC. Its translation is CASSSYLHNEQFF.

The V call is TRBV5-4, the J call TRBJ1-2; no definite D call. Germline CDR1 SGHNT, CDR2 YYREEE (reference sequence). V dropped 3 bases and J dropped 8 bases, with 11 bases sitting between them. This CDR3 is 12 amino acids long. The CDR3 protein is CASSSTGEGYTF. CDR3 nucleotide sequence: TGTGCCAGCAGCTCAACCGGGGAAGGCTACACCTTC. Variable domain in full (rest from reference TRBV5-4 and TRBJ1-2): ETGVTQSPTHLIKTRGQQVTLRCSSQSGHNTVSWYQQALGQGPQFIFQYYREEENGRGNFPPRFSGLQFPNYSSELNVNALELDDSALYLCASSSTGEGYTFGSGTRLTVV.

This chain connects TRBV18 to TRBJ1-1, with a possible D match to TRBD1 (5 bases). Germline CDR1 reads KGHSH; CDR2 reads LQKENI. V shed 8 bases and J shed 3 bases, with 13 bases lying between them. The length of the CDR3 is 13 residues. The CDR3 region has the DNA TGTGCCAGCCTCGGGGGACGGGACACTGAAGCTTTCTTT. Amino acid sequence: CASLGGRDTEAFF.

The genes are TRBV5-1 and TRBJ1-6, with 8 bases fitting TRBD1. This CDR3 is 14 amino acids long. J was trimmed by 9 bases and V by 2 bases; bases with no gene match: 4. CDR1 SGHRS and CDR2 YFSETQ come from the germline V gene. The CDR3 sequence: CASSFGQGRSPLHF. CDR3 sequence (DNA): TGCGCCAGCAGCTTCGGACAGGGTCGTTCACCCCTCCACTTT.

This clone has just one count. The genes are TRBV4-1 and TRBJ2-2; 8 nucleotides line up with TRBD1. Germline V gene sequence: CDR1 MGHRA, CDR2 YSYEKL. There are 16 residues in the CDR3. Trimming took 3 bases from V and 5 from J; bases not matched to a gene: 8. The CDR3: CASSQPAGGTTGELFF. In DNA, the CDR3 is TGCGCCAGCAGCCAGCCCGCAGGGGGCACGACCGGGGAGCTGTTTTTT.

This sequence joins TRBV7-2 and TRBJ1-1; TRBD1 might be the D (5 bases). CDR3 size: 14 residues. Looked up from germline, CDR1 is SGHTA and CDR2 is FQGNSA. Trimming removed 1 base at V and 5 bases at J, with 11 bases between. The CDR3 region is CASSLVSRETEAFF. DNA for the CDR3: TGTGCCAGCAGCTTAGTCAGCAGGGAAACTGAAGCTTTCTTT.

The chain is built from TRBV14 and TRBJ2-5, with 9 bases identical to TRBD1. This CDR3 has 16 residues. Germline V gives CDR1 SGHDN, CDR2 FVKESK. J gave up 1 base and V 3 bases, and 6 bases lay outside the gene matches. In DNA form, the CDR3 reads TGTGCCAGCAGCCATGGACCGGGACAGGGCCAAGAGACCCAGTACTTC. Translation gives CASSHGPGQGQETQYF. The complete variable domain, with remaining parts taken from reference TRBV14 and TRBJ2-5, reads EAGVTQFPSHSVIEKGQTVTLRCDPISGHDNLYWYRRVMGKEIKFLLHFVKESKQDESGMPNNRFLAERTGGTYSTLKVQPAELEDSGVYFCASSHGPGQGQETQYFGPGTRLLVL.

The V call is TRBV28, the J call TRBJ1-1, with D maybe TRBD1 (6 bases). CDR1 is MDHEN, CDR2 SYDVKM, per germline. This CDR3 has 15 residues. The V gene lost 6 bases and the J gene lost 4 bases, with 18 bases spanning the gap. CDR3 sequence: CASSPRGSGITEAFF. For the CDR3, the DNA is TGTGCCAGCAGCCCAAGGGGGTCAGGAATCACTGAAGCTTTCTTT. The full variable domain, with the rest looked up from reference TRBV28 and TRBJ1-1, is DVKVTQSSRYLVKRTGEKVFLECVQDMDHENMFWYRQDPGLGLRLIYFSYDVKMKEKGDIPEGYSVSREKKERFSLILESASTNQTSMYLCASSPRGSGITEAFFGQGTRLTVV.

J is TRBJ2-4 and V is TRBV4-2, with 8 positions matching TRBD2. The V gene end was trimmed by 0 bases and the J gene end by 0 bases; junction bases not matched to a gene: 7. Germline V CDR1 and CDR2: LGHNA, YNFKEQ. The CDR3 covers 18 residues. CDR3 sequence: CASSQEPHGGVAKNIQYF. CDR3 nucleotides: TGTGCCAGCAGCCAAGAACCCCACGGGGGGGTAGCCAAAAACATTCAGTACTTC.

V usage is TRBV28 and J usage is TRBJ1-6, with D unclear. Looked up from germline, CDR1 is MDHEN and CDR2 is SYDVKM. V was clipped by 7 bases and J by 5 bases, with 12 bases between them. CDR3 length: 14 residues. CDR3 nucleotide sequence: TGTGCCAGCATCCACAGCCACAATAATTCACCCCTCCACTTT. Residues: CASIHSHNNSPLHF.

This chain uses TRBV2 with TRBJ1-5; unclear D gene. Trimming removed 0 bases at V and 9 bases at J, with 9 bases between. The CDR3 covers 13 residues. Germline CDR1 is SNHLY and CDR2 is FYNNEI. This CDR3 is CASSEASQAPQHF. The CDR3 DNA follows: TGTGCCAGCAGTGAAGCGTCCCAGGCGCCCCAGCATTTT.

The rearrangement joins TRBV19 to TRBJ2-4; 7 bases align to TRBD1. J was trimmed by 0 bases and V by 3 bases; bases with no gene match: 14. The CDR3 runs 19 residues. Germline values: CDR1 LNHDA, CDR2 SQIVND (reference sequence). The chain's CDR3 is CASSIGTAKAPLAKNIQYF. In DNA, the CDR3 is TGTGCCAGTAGTATCGGGACAGCCAAGGCCCCGCTAGCCAAAAACATTCAGTACTTC.

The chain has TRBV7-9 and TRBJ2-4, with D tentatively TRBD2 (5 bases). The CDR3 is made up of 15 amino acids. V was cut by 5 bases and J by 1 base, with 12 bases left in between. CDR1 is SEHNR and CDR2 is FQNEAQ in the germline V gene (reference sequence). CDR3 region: CASSGATGAKNIQYF. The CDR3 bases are TGTGCCAGCAGCGGCGCGACGGGGGCCAAAAACATTCAGTACTTC.

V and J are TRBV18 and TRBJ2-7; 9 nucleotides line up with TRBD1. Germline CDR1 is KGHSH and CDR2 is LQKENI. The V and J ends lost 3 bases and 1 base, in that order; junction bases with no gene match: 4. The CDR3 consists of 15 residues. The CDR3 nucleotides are TGTGCCAGCTCACCCGGGACAGGGAGGTCCTACGAGCAGTACTTC. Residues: CASSPGTGRSYEQYF.